Shown below are 22 T cell receptor beta chains from a single sample sequenced in a study of blood T cell repertoires in COVID-19. Assay used: immunoSEQ multiplex PCR; TCRdb lists only in-frame clones, some missing. The sample lists about 290,000 clones, about 82% seen once, with around 4.2% in the top ten. The sequenced sample was peripheral blood. The receptors stem from a woman in her forties or fifties with active or convalescent COVID-19.

The chain carries TRBV28 and TRBJ2-5, with D possibly being TRBD1 (5 bases). V lost 4 bases to trimming and J lost 2 bases, with 20 bases between them. The CDR3 runs to 17 residues. Germline V gene lookup returns CDR1 MDHEN and CDR2 SYDVKM. CDR3 region: CASSSFLLDKQQETQYF. The CDR3, as DNA: TGTGCCAGCAGTTCCTTTCTCTTGGACAAGCAGCAAGAGACCCAGTACTTC.

This clone was detected a few times. This chain links TRBV7-9 with TRBJ2-1; TRBD2 aligns across 8 bases. Germline CDR1 reads SEHNR; CDR2 reads FQNEAQ (reference sequence). The V gene end was trimmed by 5 bases and the J gene end by 5 bases; junction bases not matched to a gene: 5. The CDR3 extends over 14 amino acids. CDR3: CASSPLAGHNEQFF. CDR3 nucleotide sequence: TGTGCCAGCAGCCCTCTAGCGGGTCACAATGAGCAGTTCTTC.

This clone was seen more than once but under ten times. The V call is TRBV5-1, the J call TRBJ1-2, with TRBD1 identical over 7 bases. J was trimmed by 8 bases and V by 0 bases; bases with no gene match: 10. CDR3 length equals 15 residues. From germline, CDR1 is SGHRS and CDR2 YFSETQ. The DNA of the CDR3 is TGCGCCAGCAGCTTGGCCCTGGGGACAGAGGGAGGCTACACCTTC. Its translation is CASSLALGTEGGYTF.

CDR3 nucleotide sequence: TGTGCCAGCAGTCCCTCGTATCGGAGGCGGCGCGGGAATGAGCAGTTCTTC. It yields the protein CASSPSYRRRRGNEQFF. The chain is built from TRBV28 and TRBJ2-1, with D possibly being TRBD2 (5 bases). CDR3 length equals 17 residues. The V gene's germline CDR1 is MDHEN and CDR2 SYDVKM. The ends were cut back, 5 bases at V and 7 bases at J, with 24 bases in the middle.

CDR3 DNA sequence: TGTGCCAGCAGCTTAGGCCCACGGGGTGCGGGCGAGACCCAGTACTTC. Translating it yields CASSLGPRGAGETQYF. V usage is TRBV7-9 and J usage is TRBJ2-5, with a possible D match to TRBD2 (5 bases). V lost 1 base and J lost 5, with 17 bases in between. The germline V gene has CDR1 SEHNR and CDR2 FQNEAQ (reference sequence). CDR3 length: 16 residues.

This rearrangement joins TRBV11-3 to TRBJ2-1; D unresolved. V shed 3 bases and J shed 6 bases, with 15 bases lying between them. The CDR3 sequence is 15 residues long. Germline V CDR1 and CDR2: SGHNT, YENEEA. CDR3 in amino acids: CASSFTRISSNEQFF. CDR3 DNA sequence: TGTGCCAGCAGCTTTACCCGAATATCCAGCAATGAGCAGTTCTTC.

J is TRBJ1-1 and V is TRBV6-5, with TRBD1 as a possible D gene (5 bases). Trimming left V 5 bases short and J 1 base short, with 11 bases between. This CDR3 is 14 amino acids long. CDR1 and CDR2 (germline): MNHEY, SVGAGI. The CDR3 spells CASSIGQENTEAFF. For the CDR3, the DNA is TGTGCCAGCAGTATAGGACAAGAGAACACTGAAGCTTTCTTT.

This chain joins TRBV27 and TRBJ2-2; 8 bases agree with TRBD1. The V segment lost 4 bases and the J segment 0 bases; nucleotides outside the gene matches: 1. The CDR3 is made up of 15 amino acids. Per germline, CDR1 MNHEY and CDR2 SMNVEV (reference sequence). The CDR3 DNA is TGTGCCAGCAGTTGGGACAGGTCGAACACCGGGGAGCTGTTTTTT. The encoded protein is CASSWDRSNTGELFF.

The chain links TRBV18 to TRBJ1-3; D is unresolved. Trimming cost V 1 base and J 0 bases, with 10 bases left between them. The CDR3 totals 16 residues. CDR1 and CDR2 from the germline V gene are KGHSH and LQKENI. CDR3 in amino acids: CASSPLEGSSGNTIYF. The CDR3 DNA sequence: TGTGCCAGCTCACCACTGGAGGGAAGCTCTGGAAACACCATATATTTT.

This rearrangement joins TRBV5-5 to TRBJ2-7; 7 bases align to TRBD1. In germline, CDR1 is SGHKS, CDR2 YYEKEE (reference sequence). J lost 2 bases, V lost 4 bases, and 6 bases had no gene match. CDR3 length: 14 residues. The CDR3 reads CASSVRTGAYEQYF. Written as DNA, the CDR3 is TGTGCCAGCAGCGTCAGGACAGGCGCCTACGAGCAGTACTTC. The complete variable domain, with remaining parts taken from reference TRBV5-5 and TRBJ2-7, reads DAGVTQSPTHLIKTRGQQVTLRCSPISGHKSVSWYQQVLGQGPQFIFQYYEKEERGRGNFPDRFSARQFPNYSSELNVNALLLGDSALYLCASSVRTGAYEQYFGPGTRLTVT.

This chain joins TRBV16 and TRBJ1-3; a weak D match, TRBD1 (6 bases). The CDR3 length is 16 residues. Germline values: CDR1 KGHSY, CDR2 FQNENV. V was clipped by 0 bases and J by 4 bases, with 13 bases between them. CDR3 sequence: CASSQSPGATGNTIYF. The DNA of the CDR3 is TGTGCCAGCAGCCAATCTCCAGGGGCGACAGGAAACACCATATATTTT.

This clone was seen a handful of times. The rearrangement links TRBV7-9 to TRBJ1-1; maybe TRBD1 (5 bases). The CDR3 covers 14 residues. The V gene's germline CDR1 is SEHNR and CDR2 FQNEAQ (reference sequence). V was shortened by 2 bases and J by 0 bases, with 7 bases between the two germline ends. The CDR3 DNA follows: TGTGCCAGCAGCTTACAGGGTATGAACACTGAAGCTTTCTTT. This gives the protein CASSLQGMNTEAFF.

The CDR3 DNA follows: TGTGCCAGCAGCCAGAACTCCGGGTTCAATCAGCCCCAGCATTTT. Protein sequence: CASSQNSGFNQPQHF. The chain joins TRBV11-1 to TRBJ1-5; no clear D gene. The CDR3 runs 15 residues. Germline V lookup: CDR1 SGHAT, CDR2 FQDESV (reference sequence). V dropped 5 bases and J dropped 3 bases, with 14 bases sitting between them.

The gene calls are TRBV18 and TRBJ2-1, with D possibly being TRBD2 (6 bases). Trimming stripped 5 bases from V and 3 bases from J, with 14 bases between. This CDR3 contains 15 residues. Germline V gives CDR1 KGHSH, CDR2 LQKENI. In DNA form, the CDR3 reads TGTGCCAGCTCATCGGAGGGCGGATACTACAATGAGCAGTTCTTC. Translated: CASSSEGGYYNEQFF.

Here the CDR3 reads CAISESSDQPQHF. In DNA, the CDR3 is TGTGCCATCAGTGAGTCTTCAGATCAGCCCCAGCATTTT. The chain has TRBV10-3 and TRBJ1-5; no reliable D call. Trimming took off 0 bases at V and 5 bases at J, with 5 bases between the two ends. Germline values: CDR1 ENHRY, CDR2 SYGVKD. The CDR3 has 13 amino acids.

The chain is built from TRBV2 and TRBJ1-4, with TRBD1 as a possible D gene (5 bases). Germline assignment: CDR1 SNHLY and CDR2 FYNNEI. The CDR3 is 14 amino acids. Trimming removed 6 bases at V and 8 bases at J, with 16 bases between. CDR3 DNA: TGTGCCAGCAGGCCTATGGGGGGATGGGAAAAACTGTTTTTT. Translation gives CASRPMGGWEKLFF.

The rearrangement uses TRBV12-5 and TRBJ2-7; TRBD1 aligns across 11 bases. The CDR3 covers 14 residues. V dropped 5 bases and J dropped 6; count of bases not matched to a gene: 6. Germline CDR1 LGHNT, CDR2 FRNRAP. The CDR3 nucleotides read TGTGCTAGTGGTAGGGACAGGGGGTTTTCCGAGCAGTACTTC. Translating gives CASGRDRGFSEQYF.

This chain uses TRBV10-3 with TRBJ2-7, with 9 bases lining up with TRBD2. CDR1 ENHRY and CDR2 SYGVKD come from the germline V gene. The V and J ends lost 4 bases and 1 base, in that order; junction bases with no gene match: 5. The CDR3 sequence is 15 residues long. The CDR3 bases are TGTGCCATCAGTGTTTTGACTAGCGGATCCTACGAGCAGTACTTC. Protein product: CAISVLTSGSYEQYF.

The chain is built from TRBV5-1 and TRBJ1-2; TRBD1 aligns across 8 bases. CDR1 SGHRS and CDR2 YFSETQ come from the germline V gene. Trimming took 0 bases from V and 11 from J; bases not matched to a gene: 9. This CDR3 is 14 amino acids long. CDR3 bases: TGCGCCAGCAGCTTGGCCGTCGCAGGGGGCAGGTACACCTTC. It codes for CASSLAVAGGRYTF. Full variable domain (rest looked up from reference TRBV5-1 and TRBJ1-2): KAGVTQTPRYLIKTRGQQVTLSCSPISGHRSVSWYQQTPGQGLQFLFEYFSETQRNKGNFPGRFSGRQFSNSRSEMNVSTLELGDSALYLCASSLAVAGGRYTFGSGTRLTVV.

The chain has TRBV30 and TRBJ1-4; D gene uncertain. CDR1 GTSNPN and CDR2 SVGIG come from the germline V gene (reference sequence). CDR3 length: 14 residues. Trimming took off 5 bases at V and 3 bases at J, with 13 bases between the two ends. The DNA of the CDR3 is TGTGCCTGGGGACGGTCGCGGGCTAATGAAAAACTGTTTTTT. Its protein is CAWGRSRANEKLFF.

This chain links TRBV5-6 with TRBJ2-5; possible D gene TRBD2, 5 bases. Trimming removed 0 bases at V and 2 bases at J, with 8 bases between. CDR3 length: 14 residues. Germline V gene sequence: CDR1 SGHDT, CDR2 YYEEEE. The CDR3 DNA follows: TGTGCCAGCAGCTTGGTGGACTCACAAGAGACCCAGTACTTC. Translation gives CASSLVDSQETQYF.

This chain connects TRBV7-8 to TRBJ2-7; the match to TRBD1 covers 7 bases. V shed 5 bases and J 6 bases; nucleotides not matched to a gene: 7. Germline CDR1 and CDR2: SGHVS and FQNEAQ. CDR3 size: 13 residues. Here the CDR3 reads CASSTTGVGEQYF. The CDR3 DNA reads as TGTGCCAGCAGCACTACAGGGGTGGGCGAGCAGTACTTC.